The TCR beta chain described here comes from a study of molecular identifiers for immune sequencing clone quantification. TCRdb reprocessed the PCR reads with MiXCR, giving one entry per CDR3 protein. The sample has about 68,000 distinct CDR3 sequences, 15% to 20% seen once; the top ten hold about 1.5%. CDR1 SGHAT and CDR2 FQNNGV come from the germline V gene. The CDR3 has 14 amino acids. J lost 2 bases, V lost 7 bases, and 6 bases had no gene match. This chain links TRBV11-2 with TRBJ2-7, with TRBD2 matching over 9 bases. The TCR originated in a human donor in good health. Some libraries in this study had Jurkat cell RNA spiked in. The sequencing sample was made of naive CD8+ T cells from blood, with Jurkat cell RNA spiked in. Specified subset: FACS-sorted CD8+CD4-CCR7+CD45RA+ naive T cells. The CDR3 sequence: CASTIAGAPYEQYF. The CDR3 DNA reads as TGTGCCAGCACCATAGCGGGAGCCCCCTACGAGCAGTACTTC.